This T cell receptor (beta chain) is drawn from a study of cytomegalovirus exposure and HLA in healthy donors. The CDR3 runs to 16 residues. Germline values: CDR1 WSHSY, CDR2 SAAADI. V lost 3 bases and J 0 bases, leaving 13 bases between the germline ends. With respect to this clone: Other DNA sequences in this sample translate to the same CDR3.

Both 60 Vbeta primers and 13 Jbeta primers went into the PCR. Clones were sequenced by immunoSEQ multiplex PCR, and TCRdb holds only the in-frame ones, with some missing. The profile covers about 150,000 clones, with about 70% appearing a single time and less than 11% taken by the ten largest. This receptor was obtained from a man aged 25 to 40 in good health and CMV-seropositive. This chain uses TRBV10-2 with TRBJ2-3; D not resolved. Source material: PBMCs. In DNA form, the CDR3 reads TGCGCCAGCAGTGAAAGAGTCGCACCTAGCACAGATACGCAGTATTTT. It encodes CASSERVAPSTDTQYF.